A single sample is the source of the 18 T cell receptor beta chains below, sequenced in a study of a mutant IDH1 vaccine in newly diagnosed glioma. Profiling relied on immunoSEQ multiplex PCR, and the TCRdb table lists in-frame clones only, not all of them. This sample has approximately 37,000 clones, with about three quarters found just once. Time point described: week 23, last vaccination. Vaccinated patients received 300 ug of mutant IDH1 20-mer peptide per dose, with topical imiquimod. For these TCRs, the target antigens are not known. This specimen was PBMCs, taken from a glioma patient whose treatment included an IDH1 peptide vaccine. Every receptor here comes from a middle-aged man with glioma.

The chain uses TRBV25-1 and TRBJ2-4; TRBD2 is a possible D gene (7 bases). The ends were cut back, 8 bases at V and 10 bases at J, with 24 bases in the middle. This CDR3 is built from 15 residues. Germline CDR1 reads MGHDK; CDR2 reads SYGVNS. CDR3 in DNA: TGTGCCAGCTTGTCCCCAGCTGAGGGAGGGGGGATTCAGTACTTC. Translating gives CASLSPAEGGGIQYF.

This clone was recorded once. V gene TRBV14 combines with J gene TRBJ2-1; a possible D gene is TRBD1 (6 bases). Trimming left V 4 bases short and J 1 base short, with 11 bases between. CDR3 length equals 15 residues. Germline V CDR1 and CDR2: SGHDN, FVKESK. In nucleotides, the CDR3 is TGTGCCAGCAGCCCCCAGGGGAGATCCTACAATGAGCAGTTCTTC. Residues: CASSPQGRSYNEQFF.

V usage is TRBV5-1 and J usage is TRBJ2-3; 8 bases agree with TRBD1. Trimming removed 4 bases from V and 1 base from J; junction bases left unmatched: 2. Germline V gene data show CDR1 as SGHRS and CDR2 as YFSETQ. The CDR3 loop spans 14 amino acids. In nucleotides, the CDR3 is TGCGCCAGCAGCGTGGACAGGGGCACAGATACGCAGTATTTT. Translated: CASSVDRGTDTQYF.

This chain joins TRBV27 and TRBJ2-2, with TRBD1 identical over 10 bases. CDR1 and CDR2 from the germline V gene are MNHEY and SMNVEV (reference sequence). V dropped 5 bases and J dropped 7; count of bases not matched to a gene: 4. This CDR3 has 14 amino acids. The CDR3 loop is CASSGGQGFGELFF. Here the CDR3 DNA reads TGTGCCAGCAGTGGGGGACAGGGGTTCGGGGAGCTGTTTTTT.

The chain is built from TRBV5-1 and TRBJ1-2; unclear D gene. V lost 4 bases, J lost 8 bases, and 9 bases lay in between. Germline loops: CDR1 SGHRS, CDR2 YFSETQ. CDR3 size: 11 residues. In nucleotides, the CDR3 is TGCGCCAGCAGCGACGGGCTAGGCTACACCTTC. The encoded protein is CASSDGLGYTF.

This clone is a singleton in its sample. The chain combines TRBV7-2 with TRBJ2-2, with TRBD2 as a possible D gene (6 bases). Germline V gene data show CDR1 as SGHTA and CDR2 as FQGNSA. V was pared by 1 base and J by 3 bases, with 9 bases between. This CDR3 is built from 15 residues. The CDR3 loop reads CASSLGAGYTGELFF. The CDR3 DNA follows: TGTGCCAGCAGCTTAGGGGCGGGGTACACCGGGGAGCTGTTTTTT.

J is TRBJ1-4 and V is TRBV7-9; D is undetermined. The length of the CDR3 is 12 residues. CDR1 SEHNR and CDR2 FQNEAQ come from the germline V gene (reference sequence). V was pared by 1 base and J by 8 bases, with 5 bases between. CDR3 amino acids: CASSLETEKLFF. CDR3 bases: TGTGCCAGCAGCTTAGAGACCGAAAAACTGTTTTTT.

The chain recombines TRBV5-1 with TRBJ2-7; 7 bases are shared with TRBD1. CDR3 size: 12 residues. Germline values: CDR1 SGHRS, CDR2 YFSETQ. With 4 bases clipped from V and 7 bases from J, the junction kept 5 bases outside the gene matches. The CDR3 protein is CASSTDRSEQYF. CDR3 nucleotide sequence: TGCGCCAGCAGCACGGACAGGTCGGAGCAGTACTTC.

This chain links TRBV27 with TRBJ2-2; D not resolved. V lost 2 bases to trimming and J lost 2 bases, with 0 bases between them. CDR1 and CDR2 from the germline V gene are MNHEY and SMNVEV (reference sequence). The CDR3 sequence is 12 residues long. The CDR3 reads CASSLNTGELFF. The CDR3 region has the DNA TGTGCCAGCAGTTTAAACACCGGGGAGCTGTTTTTT.

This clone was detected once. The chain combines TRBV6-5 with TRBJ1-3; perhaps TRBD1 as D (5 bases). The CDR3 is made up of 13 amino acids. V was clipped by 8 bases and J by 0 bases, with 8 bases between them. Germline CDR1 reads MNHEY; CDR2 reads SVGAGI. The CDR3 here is CASAGNSGNTIYF. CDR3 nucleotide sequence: TGTGCCAGCGCAGGGAACTCTGGAAACACCATATATTTT.

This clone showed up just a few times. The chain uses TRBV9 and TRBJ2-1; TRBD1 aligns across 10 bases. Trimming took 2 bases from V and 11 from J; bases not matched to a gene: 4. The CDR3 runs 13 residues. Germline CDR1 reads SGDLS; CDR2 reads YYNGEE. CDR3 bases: TGTGCCAGCAGCGTTCTGGGACAGGGGAAGCAGTTCTTC. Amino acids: CASSVLGQGKQFF.

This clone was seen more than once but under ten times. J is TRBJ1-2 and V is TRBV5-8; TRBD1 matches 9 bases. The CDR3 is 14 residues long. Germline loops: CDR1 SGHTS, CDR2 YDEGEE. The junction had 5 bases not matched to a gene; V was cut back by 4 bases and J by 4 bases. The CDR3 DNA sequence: TGTGCCAGCAGCATACAGGGGGCGGGCTATGGCTACACCTTC. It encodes CASSIQGAGYGYTF.

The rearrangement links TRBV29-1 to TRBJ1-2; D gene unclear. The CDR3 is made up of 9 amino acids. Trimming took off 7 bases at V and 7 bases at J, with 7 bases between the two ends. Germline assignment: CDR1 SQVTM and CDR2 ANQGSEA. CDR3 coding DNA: TGCAGCGAGAGCCGTGGCTACACCTTC. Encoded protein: CSESRGYTF.

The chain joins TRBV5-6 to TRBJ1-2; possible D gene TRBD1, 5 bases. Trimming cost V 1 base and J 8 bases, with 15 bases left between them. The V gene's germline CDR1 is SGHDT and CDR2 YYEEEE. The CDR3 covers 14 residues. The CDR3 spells CASSLLQGTAGYTF. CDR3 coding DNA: TGTGCCAGCAGCTTGCTTCAGGGAACGGCGGGCTACACCTTC.

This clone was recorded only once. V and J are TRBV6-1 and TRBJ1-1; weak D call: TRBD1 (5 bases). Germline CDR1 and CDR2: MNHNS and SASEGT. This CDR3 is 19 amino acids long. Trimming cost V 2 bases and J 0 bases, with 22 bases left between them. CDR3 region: CASSETPRGLRYMNTEAFF. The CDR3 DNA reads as TGTGCCAGCAGTGAAACCCCGAGGGGTTTGAGGTACATGAACACTGAAGCTTTCTTT.

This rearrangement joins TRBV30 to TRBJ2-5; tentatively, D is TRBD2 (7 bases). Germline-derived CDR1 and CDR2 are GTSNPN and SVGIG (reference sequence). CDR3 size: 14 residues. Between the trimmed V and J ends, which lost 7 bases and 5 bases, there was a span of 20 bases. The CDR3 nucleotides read TGTGCCTCTTCCCCCGGGGGGCCCGAGGAGACCCAGTACTTC. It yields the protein CASSPGGPEETQYF.

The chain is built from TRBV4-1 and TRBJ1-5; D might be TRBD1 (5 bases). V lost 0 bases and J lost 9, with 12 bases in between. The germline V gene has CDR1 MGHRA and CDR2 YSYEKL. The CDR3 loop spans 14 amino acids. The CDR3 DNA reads TGCGCCAGCAGCCAAGAAACAGGAGGACGGCCCCAGCATTTT. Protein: CASSQETGGRPQHF.

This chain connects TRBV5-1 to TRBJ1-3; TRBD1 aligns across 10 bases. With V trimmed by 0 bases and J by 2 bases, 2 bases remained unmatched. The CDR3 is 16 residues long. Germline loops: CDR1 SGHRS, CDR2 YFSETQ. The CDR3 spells CASSLVGTGAGNTIYF. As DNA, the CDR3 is TGCGCCAGCAGCTTGGTTGGGACAGGGGCTGGAAACACCATATATTTT.